The T cell receptor beta chain described here comes from a study of blood T cell repertoires in COVID-19 (dated by TCRdb to between 2020 and 2021). About the full investigation: Samples covering the acute and convalescent phases of COVID-19 were provided by collaborators in the United States, Italy and Spain. The prospective study material was composed of cDNA or gDNA derived from T cells, B-cell-depleted T cells, or PBMCs. The dataset comprised deeply sampled blood TCRbeta repertoires from subjects exposed to, actively infected with, or recovered from COVID-19. The repertoires were made available in a free public database intended to serve as a resource for research on the immune response to SARS-CoV-2. Samples were obtained from the ongoing ImmuneRACE study (first 160 participants) and from 1,200 or so subjects provided by 6 global collaborators. Sample metadata almost always included a de-identified subject ID, COVID-19 status, age in years and sex. HLA class I and class II types, where available, came from metadata supplied by the sample provider rather than from assay-based typing. Findings and caveats that apply to the study as a whole: The amount of clinical and demographic metadata varied by source and participant and was provided uncurated.

Collaborating institutions collected whole blood in K2EDTA tubes following their own protocols. For TCRbeta analysis, collaborator samples were shipped as frozen whole blood, as isolated PBMCs, or as DNA extracted from either sample type. Its CDR3 holds 12 amino acids, cysteine through phenylalanine. The read is trimmed to its CDR3 DNA, 36 bases read in frame from base 1. Taken from the germline V gene (reference sequence), the CDR1 and CDR2 loops are GTSNPN and SVGIG. V lost 4 bases and J lost 5 bases; the stretch between them is 6 bases long. Concerning this clone: Its antigen remains unidentified. No qualities accompany the bases; no much larger clone lies one base away.

The immunoSEQ Assay, a bias-controlled multiplex PCR, was used to amplify TCRbeta CDR3 regions from genomic DNA. Per the source publication's procedure: Within the assay, amplification of reference gene primers was used to estimate how many nucleated cells each sample contained. To quantify the absolute abundance of each unique TCRbeta CDR3 rearrangement, sequence reads were collapsed and filtered. For each sample, productive Simpson clonality was calculated by taking the square root of Simpson's diversity index across productive rearrangements. The table comes from immuneACCESS by way of TCRdb, which keeps in-frame sequences with V and J called. Part of the clones is missing from these tables; in studies checked, under half for an unresolved V gene and the rest for unknown reasons. V, J and clone size are taken as reported in that table, and D and trimming were inferred from the DNA itself. Within this sample are about 88,000 clones, with 75% to 90% of them counted one time only. Approximately 15% of the sample rests with the top ten.

This TCR came from a male donor with acute or convalescent COVID-19. Sample: peripheral blood. The sequence is built from TRBV30 and TRBJ1-6; the D gene is not confidently resolved. The CDR3 reads as follows: CAWTQNNSPLHF. In nucleotides, the sequence is TGTGCCTGGACCCAGAATAATTCACCCCTCCACTTT.